This record concerns one TCR beta chain sequence. It lacks a known antigen. The record has no base qualities; no much larger clone is one base away. The CDR3 contains 15 residues, cysteine and phenylalanine counted. Here the CDR3 DNA is all that survives: 45 bases in frame from base 1. A distance of 12 bases separates the germline ends of V and J, which lose 4 bases and 2 bases respectively. CDR1 and CDR2 (LNHDA, SQIVND) derive from the germline V gene (reference sequence). The immunoSEQ Assay, a bias-controlled multiplex PCR, was used to amplify TCRbeta CDR3 regions from genomic DNA. On the authors' methods: The number of nucleated cells in each sample was estimated by amplification of reference gene primers within the assay. To quantify the absolute abundance of each unique TCRbeta CDR3 rearrangement, sequence reads were collapsed and filtered. For each sample, productive Simpson clonality was calculated as the square root of Simpson's diversity index over productive rearrangements. TCRdb obtained this table from immuneACCESS and retained in-frame rearrangements with V and J assigned. These tables miss some clones; where compared with another copy, unresolved V genes account for less than half of the shortfall, and the remainder is unexplained. Clonal size and the V and J genes are those of that table, whereas D and trimming came from the DNA. This sample is represented by 240,000 or so clones; roughly 91% of them were singletons. The biggest ten clones account for 8.8% of the sample.

Enrolling through a virtual design, the prospective study's participants ranged in age from roughly 18 to 90 years and lived across around 25 United States geographic areas. Cohort assignment in the prospective study relied on participant-reported clinical history from a screening survey and a study questionnaire. Recovered participants in ImmuneRACE Cohort 3 were defined as having two consecutive negative NP/OP PCR tests, clearance from a healthcare professional, or resolution of symptoms. In the prospective study, whole blood, serum and a nasopharyngeal or oropharyngeal swab were collected from each participant by mobile phlebotomists. Additional blood draws and questionnaires over an approximately 2-month period could optionally be provided by prospective study participants. Before DNA extraction, blood samples from the prospective study were shipped at room temperature or frozen. This entry belongs to a study of blood T cell repertoires in COVID-19 (TCRdb year 2020). As for the study more broadly: Samples from collaborators originated in the United States, Italy and Spain and spanned both the acute and convalescent phases of COVID-19. A freely available public database, intended as a resource for researchers studying the immune response to SARS-CoV-2, is where the repertoires were released. The material from the prospective study consisted of cDNA or gDNA derived from T cells, B-cell-depleted T cells, or PBMCs. A de-identified subject ID, COVID-19 status, age in years and sex were almost always included in the sample metadata. The dataset comprised deeply sampled blood TCRbeta repertoires from subjects exposed to, actively infected with, or recovered from COVID-19. The samples were drawn from two sources: the first 160 participants of the ongoing ImmuneRACE study, and 1,000 to 1,500 subjects contributed by 6 global collaborators. HLA class I and class II types, where available, came from metadata supplied by the sample provider rather than from assay-based typing. Points the paper makes about the study in general: The amount of clinical and demographic metadata varied by source and participant and was provided uncurated.

This chain joins TRBV19 to TRBJ2-1; TRBD1 could be the D gene, as 6 bases match. Sequencing was performed on PBMCs or T cells enriched from blood (not recorded which). This sequence originates from a middle-aged man who had recovered from COVID-19. The nucleotide sequence reads as follows: TGTGCCAGTAGTACGCCACAGGGACCCTACAATGAGCAGTTCTTC. Translated, this is CASSTPQGPYNEQFF.